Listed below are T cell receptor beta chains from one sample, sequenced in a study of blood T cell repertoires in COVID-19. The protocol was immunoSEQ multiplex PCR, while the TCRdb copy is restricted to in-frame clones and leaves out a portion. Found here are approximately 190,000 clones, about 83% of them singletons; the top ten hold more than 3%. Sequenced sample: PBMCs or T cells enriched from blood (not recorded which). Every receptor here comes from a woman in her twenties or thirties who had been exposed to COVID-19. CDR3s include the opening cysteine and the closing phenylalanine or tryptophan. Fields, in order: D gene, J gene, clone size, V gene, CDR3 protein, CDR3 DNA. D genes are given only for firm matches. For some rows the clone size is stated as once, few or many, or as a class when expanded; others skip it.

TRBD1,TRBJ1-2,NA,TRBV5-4,CASSLLGQGKNGYTF,TGTGCCAGCAGCTTGCTCGGACAGGGTAAGAATGGCTACACCTTC
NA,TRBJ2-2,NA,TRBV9,CASSAVTGELFF,TGTGCCAGCAGCGCAGTCACCGGGGAGCTGTTTTTT
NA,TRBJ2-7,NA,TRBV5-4,CASSSTAAPSYEQYF,TGTGCCAGCAGCTCGACAGCTGCACCCTCCTACGAGCAGTACTTC
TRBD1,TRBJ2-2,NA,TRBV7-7,CASSLSPGGDLPGELFF,TGTGCTAGCAGCCTAAGTCCAGGGGGCGATCTCCCCGGGGAGCTGTTTTTT
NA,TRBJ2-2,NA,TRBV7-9,CASSPTQNRNTGELFF,TGTGCCAGCAGCCCCACACAAAACCGGAACACCGGGGAGCTGTTTTTT
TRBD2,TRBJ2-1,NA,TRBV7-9,CASKSGGNYNEQFF,TGTGCCAGCAAAAGCGGGGGGAATTACAATGAGCAGTTCTTC
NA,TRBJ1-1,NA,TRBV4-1,CASSQEGDTVMGNTEAFF,TGCGCCAGCAGCCAAGAGGGGGACACAGTTATGGGGAACACTGAAGCTTTCTTT
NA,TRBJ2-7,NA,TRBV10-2,CASSDPAGGGPYEQYF,TGCGCCAGCAGTGACCCCGCGGGCGGGGGCCCCTACGAGCAGTACTTC
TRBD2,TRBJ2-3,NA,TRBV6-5,CASSYRLASTDTQYF,TGTGCCAGCAGTTACCGACTAGCTAGCACAGATACGCAGTATTTT
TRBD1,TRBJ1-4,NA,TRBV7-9,CASSDTQGTNEKLFF,TGTGCCAGCAGCGATACACAGGGGACTAATGAAAAACTGTTTTTT
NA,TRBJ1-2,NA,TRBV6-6,CASSYYRSNYGYTF,TGTGCCAGCAGTTATTATCGGAGTAACTATGGCTACACCTTC
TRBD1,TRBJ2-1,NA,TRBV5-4,CASSLSGGTGGLYNEQFF,TGTGCCAGCAGCTTGAGTGGGGGGACAGGGGGCTTGTACAATGAGCAGTTCTTC
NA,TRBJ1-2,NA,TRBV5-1,CASSEGPKQAAYGYTF,TGCGCCAGCAGCGAAGGGCCGAAACAGGCCGCCTATGGCTACACCTTC
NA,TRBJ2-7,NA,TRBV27,CASSLYPPTGGYTYEQYF,TGTGCCAGCAGTTTATACCCCCCTACAGGTGGTTACACCTACGAGCAGTACTTC
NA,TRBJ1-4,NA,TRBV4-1,CASSQDGGAREKLFF,TGCGCCAGCAGCCAAGATGGAGGGGCAAGGGAAAAACTGTTTTTT
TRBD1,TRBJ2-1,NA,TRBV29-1,CSVRDSPIPYNEQFF,TGCAGCGTGAGGGACAGTCCGATTCCCTACAATGAGCAGTTCTTC
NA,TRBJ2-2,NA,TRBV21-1,CASSPRGGLDGELFF,TGTGCCAGCAGCCCCAGGGGAGGGCTGGACGGGGAGCTGTTTTTT
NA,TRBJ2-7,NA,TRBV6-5,CASSYQGGRSYEQYF,TGTGCCAGCAGTTACCAGGGGGGACGTAGCTACGAGCAGTACTTC
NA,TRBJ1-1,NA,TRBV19,CASSATANTEAFF,TGTGCCAGTAGCGCCACAGCTAACACTGAAGCTTTCTTT
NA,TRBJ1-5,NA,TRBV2,CASNTGLGNQPQHF,TGTGCCAGCAATACAGGGTTGGGCAATCAGCCCCAGCATTTT
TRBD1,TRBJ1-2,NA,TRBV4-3,CASSQDSRQGIGYTF,TGCGCCAGCAGCCAAGATTCGCGACAGGGGATCGGCTACACCTTC
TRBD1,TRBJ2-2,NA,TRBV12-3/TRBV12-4,CASSTGANGELFF,TGTGCCAGCAGTACAGGGGCGAACGGGGAGCTGTTTTTT
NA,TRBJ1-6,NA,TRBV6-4,CASSAVAVTPGTLHF,TGTGCCAGCAGTGCTGTGGCAGTCACCCCGGGGACCCTCCACTTT
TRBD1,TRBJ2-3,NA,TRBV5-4,CASSLYTGGPDTQYF,TGTGCCAGCAGCTTGTATACAGGGGGCCCAGATACGCAGTATTTT
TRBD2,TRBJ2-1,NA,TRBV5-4,CASSGLAINEQFF,TGTGCCAGCAGCGGACTAGCGATTAATGAGCAGTTCTTC
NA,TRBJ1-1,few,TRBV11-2,CASSPGNRLWTEAFF,TGTGCCAGCAGCCCAGGGAATAGATTGTGGACTGAAGCTTTCTTT
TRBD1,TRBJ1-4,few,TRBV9,CASSVRTGHNEKLFF,TGTGCCAGCAGCGTCAGGACAGGTCATAATGAAAAACTGTTTTTT
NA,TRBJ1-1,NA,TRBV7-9,CASSTSPGTTEGTEAFF,TGTGCCAGCAGCACCTCCCCCGGGACAACCGAGGGCACTGAAGCTTTCTTT
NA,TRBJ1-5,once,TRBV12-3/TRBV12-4,CASNPGSNQPQHF,TGTGCCAGCAACCCAGGGAGCAATCAGCCCCAGCATTTT
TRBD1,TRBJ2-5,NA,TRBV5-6,CASSLIRGGASQTQYF,TGTGCCAGCAGCTTGATTAGAGGGGGCGCCTCGCAGACCCAGTACTTC
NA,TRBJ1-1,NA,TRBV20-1,CSAIEQGEAFF,TGCAGTGCGATAGAACAGGGAGAAGCTTTCTTT
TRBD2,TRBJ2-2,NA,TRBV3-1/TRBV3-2,CASSHLAGGAGELFF,TGTGCCAGCAGCCACTTAGCGGGGGGCGCCGGGGAGCTGTTTTTT
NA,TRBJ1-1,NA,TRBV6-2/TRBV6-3,CASSFEDTEAFF,TGTGCCAGTAGCTTTGAGGACACTGAAGCTTTCTTT
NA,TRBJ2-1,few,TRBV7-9,CASSARLDREDNEQFF,TGTGCCAGCAGCGCTAGACTGGACAGAGAGGACAATGAGCAGTTCTTC
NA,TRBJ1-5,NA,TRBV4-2,CASSQSTGTKRNQPQHF,TGTGCCAGCAGCCAATCCACCGGGACAAAGAGGAATCAGCCCCAGCATTTT
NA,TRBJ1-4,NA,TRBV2,CASSEARGGTPNEKLFF,TGTGCCAGCAGTGAAGCTAGGGGCGGGACGCCTAATGAAAAACTGTTTTTT
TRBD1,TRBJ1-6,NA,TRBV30,CAWDRVSSPLHF,TGTGCCTGGGACAGGGTCAGTTCACCCCTCCACTTT
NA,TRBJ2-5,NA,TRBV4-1,CASSQDQGSGLETQYF,TGCGCCAGCAGCCAAGATCAAGGTAGCGGTCTCGAGACCCAGTACTTC
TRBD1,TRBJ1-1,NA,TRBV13,CASSLGTGANTEAFF,TGTGCCAGCAGCTTAGGGACAGGGGCCAACACTGAAGCTTTCTTT
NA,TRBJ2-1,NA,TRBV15,CATSRDAGYYNEQFF,TGTGCCACCAGCAGAGATGCCGGGTACTACAATGAGCAGTTCTTC
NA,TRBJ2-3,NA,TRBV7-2,CASSSDGRLQDTQYF,TGTGCCAGCAGCTCCGATGGCAGACTTCAAGATACGCAGTATTTT
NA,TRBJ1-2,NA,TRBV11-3,CASSPLSTF,TGTGCCAGCAGCCCTTTGAGTACCTTC
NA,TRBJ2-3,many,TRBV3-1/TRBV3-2,CARQKRGPDTQYF,TGTGCCAGACAGAAAAGAGGGCCTGATACGCAGTATTTT
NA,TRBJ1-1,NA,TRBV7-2,CASSLGPRGTEAFF,TGTGCCAGCAGCTTGGGCCCTCGGGGCACTGAAGCTTTCTTT
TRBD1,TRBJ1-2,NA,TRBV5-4,CASSTDRGYGYTF,TGTGCCAGCAGCACCGACAGGGGCTATGGCTACACCTTC
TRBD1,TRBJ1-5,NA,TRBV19,CASSAGTGGVGGNQPQHF,TGTGCCAGTAGCGCCGGGACAGGGGGAGTAGGCGGCAATCAGCCCCAGCATTTT
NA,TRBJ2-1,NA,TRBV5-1,CASSLTGQNNEQFF,TGCGCCAGCAGCTTGACCGGACAGAACAATGAGCAGTTCTTC
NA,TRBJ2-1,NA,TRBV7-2,CASSLAADSYNEQFF,TGTGCCAGCAGCTTAGCGGCGGACTCCTACAATGAGCAGTTCTTC